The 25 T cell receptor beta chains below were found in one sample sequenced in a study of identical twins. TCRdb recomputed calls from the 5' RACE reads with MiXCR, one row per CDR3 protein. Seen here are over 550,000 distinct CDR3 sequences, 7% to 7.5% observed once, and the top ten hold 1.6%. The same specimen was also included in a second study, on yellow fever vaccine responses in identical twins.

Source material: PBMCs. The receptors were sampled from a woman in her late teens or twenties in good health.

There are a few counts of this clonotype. CDR3 DNA sequence: TGTGCCAGCAGCCAAACGCCGCGGGACAATTACCAAGAGACCCAGTACTTC. Protein product: CASSQTPRDNYQETQYF. The chain uses TRBV4-2 and TRBJ2-5, with D perhaps assigned TRBD1 or TRBD2 (6 bases each). The CDR3 contains 17 residues. V was pared by 2 bases and J by 0 bases, with 16 bases between. In germline, CDR1 is LGHNA, CDR2 YNFKEQ.

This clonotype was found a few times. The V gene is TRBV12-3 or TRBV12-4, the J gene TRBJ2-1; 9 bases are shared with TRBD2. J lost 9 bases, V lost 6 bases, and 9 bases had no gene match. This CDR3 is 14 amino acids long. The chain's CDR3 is CASSRSGTSFEQFF. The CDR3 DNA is TGTGCCAGCAGCCGTTCCGGGACTAGCTTTGAGCAGTTCTTC.

CDR3 loop: CAISDGPSPQHF. The CDR3 coding sequence is TGTGCCATCAGTGACGGCCCCTCCCCCCAGCATTTT. J is TRBJ1-5 and V is TRBV10-3; unclear D gene. The V end was cut by 3 bases, the J end by 10 bases, with 10 bases between. The germline V gene has CDR1 ENHRY and CDR2 SYGVKD. This CDR3 contains 12 residues.

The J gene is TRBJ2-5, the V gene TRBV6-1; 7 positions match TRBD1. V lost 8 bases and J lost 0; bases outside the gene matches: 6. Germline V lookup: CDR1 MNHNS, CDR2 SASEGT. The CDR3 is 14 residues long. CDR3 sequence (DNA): TGTGCCAGCGCGAAAGGGACAGACCAAGAGACCCAGTACTTC. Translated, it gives CASAKGTDQETQYF.

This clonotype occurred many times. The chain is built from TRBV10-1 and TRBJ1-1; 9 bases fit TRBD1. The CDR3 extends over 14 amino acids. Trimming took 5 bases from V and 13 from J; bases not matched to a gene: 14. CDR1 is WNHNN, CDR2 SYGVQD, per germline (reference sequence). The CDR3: CASSTFAGTGMIFF. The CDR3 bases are TGCGCCAGCAGTACGTTTGCCGGGACAGGGATGATTTTCTTT.

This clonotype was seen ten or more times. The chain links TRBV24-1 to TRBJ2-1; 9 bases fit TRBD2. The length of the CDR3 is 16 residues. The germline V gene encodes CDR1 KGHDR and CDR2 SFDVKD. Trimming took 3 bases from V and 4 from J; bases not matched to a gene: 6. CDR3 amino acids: CATSDGAGGRYNEQFF. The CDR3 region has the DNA TGTGCCACCAGTGATGGAGCGGGAGGACGGTACAATGAGCAGTTCTTC.

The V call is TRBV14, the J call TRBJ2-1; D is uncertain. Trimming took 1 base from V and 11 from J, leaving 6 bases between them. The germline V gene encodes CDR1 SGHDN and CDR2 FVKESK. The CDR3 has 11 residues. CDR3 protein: CASSQGPKQFF. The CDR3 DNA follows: TGTGCCAGCAGCCAAGGACCGAAGCAGTTCTTC.

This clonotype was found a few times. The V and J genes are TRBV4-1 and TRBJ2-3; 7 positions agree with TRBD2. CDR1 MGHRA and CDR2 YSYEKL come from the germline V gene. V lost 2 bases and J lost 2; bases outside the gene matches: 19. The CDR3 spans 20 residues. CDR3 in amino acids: CASSQRSKSGTTFNTDTQYF. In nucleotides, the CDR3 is TGCGCCAGCAGCCAACGTTCGAAGTCCGGGACTACCTTTAACACAGATACGCAGTATTTT.

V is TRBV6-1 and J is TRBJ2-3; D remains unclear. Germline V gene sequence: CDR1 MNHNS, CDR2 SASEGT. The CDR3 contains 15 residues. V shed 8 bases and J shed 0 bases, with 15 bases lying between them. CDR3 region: CASVEQGLSTDTQYF. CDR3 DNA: TGTGCCAGCGTGGAGCAAGGTCTCAGCACAGATACGCAGTATTTT.

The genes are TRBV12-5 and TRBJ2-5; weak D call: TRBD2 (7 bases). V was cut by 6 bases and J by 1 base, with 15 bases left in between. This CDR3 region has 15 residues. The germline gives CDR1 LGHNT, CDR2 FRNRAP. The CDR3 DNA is TGTGCTAGTGGCACTTTTGGGGGGGCCCAAGAGACCCAGTACTTC. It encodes CASGTFGGAQETQYF.

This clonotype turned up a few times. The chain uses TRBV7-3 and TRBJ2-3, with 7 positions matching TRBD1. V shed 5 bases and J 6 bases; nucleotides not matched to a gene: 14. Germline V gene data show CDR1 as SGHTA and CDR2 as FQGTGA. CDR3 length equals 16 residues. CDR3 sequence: CASSQTGWGRQDTQYF. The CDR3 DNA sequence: TGTGCCAGCAGCCAGACAGGGTGGGGAAGACAGGATACGCAGTATTTT.

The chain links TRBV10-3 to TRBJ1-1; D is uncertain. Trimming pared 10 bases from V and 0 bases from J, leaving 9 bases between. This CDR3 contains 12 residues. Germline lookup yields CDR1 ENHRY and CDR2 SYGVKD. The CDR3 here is CATATMNTEAFF. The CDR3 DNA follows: TGTGCCACCGCGACAATGAACACTGAAGCTTTCTTT.

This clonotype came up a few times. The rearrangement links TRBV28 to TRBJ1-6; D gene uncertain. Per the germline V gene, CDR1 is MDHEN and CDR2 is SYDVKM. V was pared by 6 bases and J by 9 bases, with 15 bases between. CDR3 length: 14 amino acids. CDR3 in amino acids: CASSFEIPRSPLHF. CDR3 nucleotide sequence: TGTGCCAGCAGCTTCGAGATACCCCGTTCACCCCTCCACTTT. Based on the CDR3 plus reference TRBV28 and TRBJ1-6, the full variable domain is DVKVTQSSRYLVKRTGEKVFLECVQDMDHENMFWYRQDPGLGLRLIYFSYDVKMKEKGDIPEGYSVSREKKERFSLILESASTNQTSMYLCASSFEIPRSPLHFGNGTRLTVT.

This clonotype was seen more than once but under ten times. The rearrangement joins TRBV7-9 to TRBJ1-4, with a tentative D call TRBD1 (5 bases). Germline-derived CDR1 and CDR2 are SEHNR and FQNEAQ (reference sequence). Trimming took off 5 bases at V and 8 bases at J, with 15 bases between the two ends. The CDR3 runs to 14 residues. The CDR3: CASSLREIGEKLFF. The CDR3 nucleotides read TGTGCCAGCAGCCTCAGGGAAATCGGCGAAAAACTGTTTTTT.

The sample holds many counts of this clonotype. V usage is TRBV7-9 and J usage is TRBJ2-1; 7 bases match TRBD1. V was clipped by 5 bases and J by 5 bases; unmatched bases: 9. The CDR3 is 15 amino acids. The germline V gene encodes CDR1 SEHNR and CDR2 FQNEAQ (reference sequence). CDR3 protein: CASSVTGQTNNEQFF. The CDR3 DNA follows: TGTGCCAGCAGCGTGACAGGGCAAACAAACAATGAGCAGTTCTTC.

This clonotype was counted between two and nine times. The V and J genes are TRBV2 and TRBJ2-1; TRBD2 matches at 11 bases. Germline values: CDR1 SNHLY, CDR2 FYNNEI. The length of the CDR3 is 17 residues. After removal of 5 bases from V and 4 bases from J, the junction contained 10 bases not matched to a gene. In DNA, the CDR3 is TGTGCCAGCAGTTCTCCGGGACTAGCGGTCGGATACAATGAGCAGTTCTTC. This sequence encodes CASSSPGLAVGYNEQFF.

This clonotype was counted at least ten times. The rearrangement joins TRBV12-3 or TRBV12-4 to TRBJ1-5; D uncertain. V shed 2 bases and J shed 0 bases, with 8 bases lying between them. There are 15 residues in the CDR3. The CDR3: CASSLYYSSNQPQHF. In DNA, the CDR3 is TGTGCCAGCAGTTTATATTACAGTAGCAATCAGCCCCAGCATTTT.

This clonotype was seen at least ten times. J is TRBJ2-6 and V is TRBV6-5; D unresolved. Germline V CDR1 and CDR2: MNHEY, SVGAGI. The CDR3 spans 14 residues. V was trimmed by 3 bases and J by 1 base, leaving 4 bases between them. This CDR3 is CASSYGSGANVLTF. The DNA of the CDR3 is TGTGCCAGCAGTTATGGTTCTGGGGCCAACGTCCTGACTTTC.

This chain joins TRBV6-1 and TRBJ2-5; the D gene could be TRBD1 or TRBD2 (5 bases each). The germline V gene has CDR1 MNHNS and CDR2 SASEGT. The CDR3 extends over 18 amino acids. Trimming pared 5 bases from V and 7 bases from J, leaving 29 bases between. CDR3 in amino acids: CASSPKISEGLLKWTQYF. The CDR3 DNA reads TGTGCCAGCAGTCCAAAGATTAGCGAGGGGCTACTCAAATGGACCCAGTACTTC.

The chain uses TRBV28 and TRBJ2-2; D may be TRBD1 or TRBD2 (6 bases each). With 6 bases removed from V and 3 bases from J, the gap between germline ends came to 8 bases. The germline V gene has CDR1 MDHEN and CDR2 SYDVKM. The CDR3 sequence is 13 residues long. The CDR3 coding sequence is TGTGCCAGCAGGGGGGGCTACACCGGGGAGCTGTTTTTT. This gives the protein CASRGGYTGELFF.

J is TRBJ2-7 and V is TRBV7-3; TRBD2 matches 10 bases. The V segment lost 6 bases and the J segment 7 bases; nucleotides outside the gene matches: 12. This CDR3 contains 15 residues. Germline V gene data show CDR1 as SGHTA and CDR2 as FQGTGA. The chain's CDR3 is CASSEREGPIGEQYF. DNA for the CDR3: TGTGCCAGCAGTGAGCGGGAGGGCCCCATAGGTGAGCAGTACTTC.

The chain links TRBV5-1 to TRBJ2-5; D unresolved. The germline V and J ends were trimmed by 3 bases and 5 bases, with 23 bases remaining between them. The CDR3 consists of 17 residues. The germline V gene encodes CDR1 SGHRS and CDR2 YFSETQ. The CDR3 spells CASSSIAARSTGETQYF. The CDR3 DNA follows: TGCGCCAGCAGCTCGATTGCAGCCCGGTCAACCGGGGAGACCCAGTACTTC.

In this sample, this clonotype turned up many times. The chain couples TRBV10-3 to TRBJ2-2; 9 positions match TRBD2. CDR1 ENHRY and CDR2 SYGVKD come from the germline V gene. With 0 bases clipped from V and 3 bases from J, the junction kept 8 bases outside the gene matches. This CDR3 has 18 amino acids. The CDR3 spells CAISESLAGARHTGELFF. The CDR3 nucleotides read TGTGCCATCAGTGAGTCGTTAGCGGGAGCACGTCACACCGGGGAGCTGTTTTTT.

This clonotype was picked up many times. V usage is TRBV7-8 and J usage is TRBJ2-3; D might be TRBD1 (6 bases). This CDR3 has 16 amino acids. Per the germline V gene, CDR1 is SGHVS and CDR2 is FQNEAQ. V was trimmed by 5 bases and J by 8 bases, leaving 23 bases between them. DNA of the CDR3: TGTGCCAGCAGCCCCCGGGACATCTCCCCACTTGGTACGCAGTATTTT. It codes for CASSPRDISPLGTQYF.

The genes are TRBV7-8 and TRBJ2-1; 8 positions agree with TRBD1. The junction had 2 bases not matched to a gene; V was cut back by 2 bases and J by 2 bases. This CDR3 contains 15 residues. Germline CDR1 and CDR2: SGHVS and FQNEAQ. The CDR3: CASSLQGAPYNEQFF. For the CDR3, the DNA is TGTGCCAGCAGCTTACAGGGGGCCCCCTACAATGAGCAGTTCTTC.